The 8 T cell receptor beta chains listed next were all sequenced from one sample in a study of blood T cells in healthy people across ages. A second PCR of about 7 to 12 cycles used a sample-barcoded 5' primer and a J-beta primer mix. TCRdb used MiXCR to reprocess the 5' RACE reads, holding one entry per CDR3 protein. Counted here are 650,000 to 1,000,000 distinct CDR3 sequences, around 36% occurring once; the ten biggest clones make up roughly 13%. The specimen was blood. The source is a man younger than 35 in good health.

This clonotype occurred many times. The chain joins TRBV7-3 to TRBJ2-1; 10 nucleotides match TRBD2. CDR3 length equals 19 residues. Germline V gives CDR1 SGHTA, CDR2 FQGTGA. V was pared by 1 base and J by 2 bases, with 11 bases of the junction left unmatched. The CDR3 DNA reads TGTGCCAGCAGCTTAAGTCTCGTCCCGCTAGCGGGAGCCTACAATGAGCAGTTCTTC. Protein product: CASSLSLVPLAGAYNEQFF.

V and J are TRBV6-5 and TRBJ1-3; tentative D call: TRBD1 (5 bases). The CDR3 totals 13 residues. Germline CDR1 reads MNHEY; CDR2 reads SVGAGI. Trimming took 8 bases from V and 2 from J, leaving 10 bases between them. CDR3: CASQRGTGNTIYF. CDR3 nucleotides: TGTGCCAGCCAGAGGGGAACTGGAAACACCATATATTTT.

The genes are TRBV18 and TRBJ1-5; 7 nucleotides match TRBD1. V was clipped by 6 bases and J by 6 bases; unmatched bases: 5. Germline V gene data show CDR1 as KGHSH and CDR2 as LQKENI. The CDR3 spans 13 residues. CDR3 nucleotide sequence: TGTGCCAGCTCGACAGGGTCGGGTCAGCCCCAGCATTTT. Translation gives CASSTGSGQPQHF.

The chain uses TRBV3-1 and TRBJ1-2; no clear D. The CDR3 consists of 15 residues. Germline-derived CDR1 and CDR2 are LGHDT and YNNKEL (reference sequence). The V end lost 1 base, the J end lost 5 bases, and 14 bases lay between the germline ends. CDR3 region: CASSQVTDTAYGYTF. The CDR3 DNA follows: TGTGCCAGCAGCCAAGTTACTGACACTGCATATGGCTACACCTTC.

For this clonotype: Just one base apart from a much larger clone, this may be a read error. CDR3 sequence: CASSPPLGGEQYF. The DNA for the CDR3 is TGCGCCAGCAGCCCACCCCTGGGAGGTGAGCAGTACTTC. The chain combines TRBV4-1 with TRBJ2-5, with a tentative D call TRBD2 (6 bases). The CDR3 totals 13 residues. Germline V gene lookup returns CDR1 MGHRA and CDR2 YSYEKL. The V and J ends lost 4 bases and 11 bases respectively, with 17 bases between them.

The chain couples TRBV6-1 to TRBJ1-1, with D possibly TRBD1 on 6 matching bases. This CDR3 is 13 amino acids long. Germline assignment: CDR1 MNHNS and CDR2 SASEGT. With 1 base removed from V and 8 bases from J, the gap between germline ends came to 11 bases. DNA of the CDR3: TGTGCCAGCAGTGAAGTGGGGCAGGGGGAAGCTTTCTTT. Translated, it gives CASSEVGQGEAFF.

This clonotype appeared a few times. CDR3 coding DNA: TGTGCCAGCAGTTGGGGACAGGGGCGGACCTATGGCTACACCTTC. Translation gives CASSWGQGRTYGYTF. This rearrangement joins TRBV5-6 to TRBJ1-2; TRBD1 agrees at 10 bases. Germline values: CDR1 SGHDT, CDR2 YYEEEE. V dropped 5 bases and J dropped 4; count of bases not matched to a gene: 8. The CDR3 spans 15 residues.

Here the CDR3 reads CSVTRPRGAEAFF. The CDR3 region has the DNA TGCAGCGTAACTAGGCCTCGGGGGGCTGAAGCTTTCTTT. The gene calls are TRBV29-1 and TRBJ1-1, with a tentative D call TRBD1 (5 bases). V was trimmed by 6 bases and J by 6 bases, leaving 17 bases between them. The CDR3 length is 13 residues. Germline CDR1 is SQVTM and CDR2 is ANQGSEA.